These T cell receptor beta chains were read from a single sample in a study of vaccination and CD4 T cells after COVID-19. Their cognate antigens are unknown. One entry per CDR3 protein results from TCRdb running MiXCR on the PCR reads. Of about 18,000 distinct CDR3 sequences in the sample, under 60% were seen once. Material for sequencing was CD4+ T cells from blood, cultured in vitro. The receptor source for this set is a human donor who had recovered from COVID-19. Each CDR3 is given with its conserved first and last residue. The D gene is left open where the match is weak. Where a row states a size, it is once, few, many or the class of an expanded clone; other rows omit it.

j_call: TRBJ1-1; v_call: TRBV7-7; d_call: -; clone_size: -; cdr3_aa: CASSLDRNTEAFF; cdr3_nt: TGTGCCAGCAGCTTAGACAGGAACACTGAAGCTTTCTTT
j_call: TRBJ1-6; v_call: TRBV30; d_call: -; clone_size: -; cdr3_aa: CAWSGNSPLHF; cdr3_nt: TGTGCCTGGAGTGGTAATTCACCCCTCCACTTT
j_call: TRBJ2-3; v_call: TRBV5-4; d_call: -; clone_size: few; cdr3_aa: CATQARADTQYF; cdr3_nt: TGTGCCACTCAAGCAAGGGCAGATACGCAGTATTTT
j_call: TRBJ1-1; v_call: TRBV6-5; d_call: -; clone_size: -; cdr3_aa: CASSYSGGRGGATEAFF; cdr3_nt: TGTGCCAGCAGTTACTCGGGTGGGCGGGGAGGAGCCACTGAAGCTTTCTTT
j_call: TRBJ1-1; v_call: TRBV19; d_call: -; clone_size: -; cdr3_aa: CASSRTVNTEAFF; cdr3_nt: TGTGCCAGTAGCCGGACAGTGAACACTGAAGCTTTCTTT
j_call: TRBJ1-6; v_call: TRBV2; d_call: TRBD1; clone_size: once; cdr3_aa: CAGSRQGKESPLHF; cdr3_nt: TGTGCCGGTTCGAGACAGGGTAAAGAATCACCCCTCCACTTT
j_call: TRBJ2-7; v_call: TRBV20-1; d_call: -; clone_size: -; cdr3_aa: CSAGGGQGSYEQYF; cdr3_nt: TGCAGTGCTGGTGGTGGGCAGGGATCCTACGAGCAGTACTTC
j_call: TRBJ2-3; v_call: TRBV29-1; d_call: TRBD1; clone_size: -; cdr3_aa: CSVRDRGRTDTQYF; cdr3_nt: TGCAGCGTTAGGGACAGGGGGCGCACAGATACGCAGTATTTT
j_call: TRBJ2-2; v_call: TRBV11-3; d_call: -; clone_size: -; cdr3_aa: CASSIGGRDTGELFF; cdr3_nt: TGTGCCAGCAGCATAGGTGGCAGAGACACCGGGGAGCTGTTTTTT
j_call: TRBJ2-5; v_call: TRBV5-1; d_call: -; clone_size: few; cdr3_aa: CASYRSGETQYF; cdr3_nt: TGCGCCAGCTATCGAAGCGGAGAGACCCAGTACTTC
j_call: TRBJ1-5; v_call: TRBV30; d_call: -; clone_size: once; cdr3_aa: CAWREPGTYQPQHF; cdr3_nt: TGTGCCTGGAGAGAACCAGGGACCTATCAGCCCCAGCATTTT
j_call: TRBJ2-1; v_call: TRBV24-1; d_call: TRBD2; clone_size: -; cdr3_aa: CATSESLAGGSNEQFF; cdr3_nt: TGTGCCACCAGTGAGTCTCTAGCGGGAGGGAGTAATGAGCAGTTCTTC
j_call: TRBJ2-7; v_call: TRBV12-3/TRBV12-4; d_call: TRBD1; clone_size: -; cdr3_aa: CASTRTGGAYEQYF; cdr3_nt: TGTGCCAGCACCAGGACAGGGGGTGCCTACGAGCAGTACTTC
j_call: TRBJ1-1; v_call: TRBV6-1; d_call: TRBD1; clone_size: -; cdr3_aa: CASSLREGATEAFF; cdr3_nt: TGTGCCAGCAGTCTCCGCGAGGGGGCCACTGAAGCTTTCTTT
j_call: TRBJ2-1; v_call: TRBV6-1; d_call: -; clone_size: -; cdr3_aa: CASSDHWTVDNEQFF; cdr3_nt: TGTGCCAGCAGTGATCACTGGACAGTGGACAATGAGCAGTTCTTC
j_call: TRBJ2-7; v_call: TRBV19; d_call: TRBD2; clone_size: -; cdr3_aa: CASSMLAGERPYEQYF; cdr3_nt: TGTGCCAGTAGTATGCTAGCGGGAGAAAGGCCCTACGAGCAGTACTTC
j_call: TRBJ1-1; v_call: TRBV7-9; d_call: -; clone_size: -; cdr3_aa: CASSFNMDTEAFF; cdr3_nt: TGTGCCAGCAGCTTTAACATGGACACTGAAGCTTTCTTT
j_call: TRBJ1-1; v_call: TRBV30; d_call: -; clone_size: hyperexpanded; cdr3_aa: CACKTGTMNTEAFF; cdr3_nt: TGTGCCTGCAAAACAGGGACCATGAACACTGAAGCTTTCTTT
j_call: TRBJ1-5; v_call: TRBV12-3/TRBV12-4; d_call: -; clone_size: few; cdr3_aa: CASSLASGSNQPQHF; cdr3_nt: TGTGCCAGCAGTTTAGCGTCAGGGAGCAATCAGCCCCAGCATTTT
j_call: TRBJ1-5; v_call: TRBV4-1; d_call: -; clone_size: -; cdr3_aa: CASSQGTGTNSDQPQHF; cdr3_nt: TGCGCCAGCAGCCAAGGCACCGGAACCAACTCCGATCAGCCCCAGCATTTT
j_call: TRBJ2-1; v_call: TRBV6-1; d_call: -; clone_size: -; cdr3_aa: CASNWVETAEQFF; cdr3_nt: TGTGCCAGCAATTGGGTAGAGACGGCTGAGCAGTTCTTC
j_call: TRBJ2-3; v_call: TRBV6-1; d_call: -; clone_size: few; cdr3_aa: CASSRTSAASLADTQYF; cdr3_nt: TGTGCCAGCAGCCGGACGTCGGCGGCCTCTCTCGCGGATACGCAGTATTTT
j_call: TRBJ1-2; v_call: TRBV30; d_call: -; clone_size: once; cdr3_aa: CACYSTDGYTF; cdr3_nt: TGTGCCTGTTACTCGACAGACGGTTACACCTTC
j_call: TRBJ2-5; v_call: TRBV14; d_call: TRBD2; clone_size: -; cdr3_aa: CASSQRRGGQETQYF; cdr3_nt: TGTGCCAGCAGCCAAAGGCGCGGGGGTCAAGAGACCCAGTACTTC
j_call: TRBJ2-7; v_call: TRBV3-1; d_call: -; clone_size: -; cdr3_aa: CASSPGTVGYEQYF; cdr3_nt: TGTGCCAGCAGCCCTGGGACGGTGGGCTACGAGCAGTACTTC
j_call: TRBJ2-7; v_call: TRBV27; d_call: TRBD2; clone_size: once; cdr3_aa: CVSRVGLAGGNGYEQYF; cdr3_nt: TGTGTCAGCAGGGTCGGACTAGCGGGAGGTAACGGGTACGAGCAGTACTTC
j_call: TRBJ1-1; v_call: TRBV12-3/TRBV12-4; d_call: TRBD1; clone_size: -; cdr3_aa: CASSLQGGSTEAFF; cdr3_nt: TGTGCCAGCAGTTTGCAGGGGGGGAGCACTGAAGCTTTCTTT
j_call: TRBJ2-3; v_call: TRBV12-3/TRBV12-4; d_call: TRBD1; clone_size: -; cdr3_aa: CASSLLQGAGDTQYF; cdr3_nt: TGTGCCAGCAGTTTGCTTCAGGGGGCAGGGGATACGCAGTATTTT
j_call: TRBJ2-5; v_call: TRBV27; d_call: -; clone_size: few; cdr3_aa: CASSLSLASIQETQYF; cdr3_nt: TGTGCCAGCAGTTTATCTCTAGCGTCGATACAAGAGACCCAGTACTTC
j_call: TRBJ1-6; v_call: TRBV7-2; d_call: -; clone_size: -; cdr3_aa: CASSSQGEGPNSPLHF; cdr3_nt: TGTGCCAGCAGCTCTCAGGGAGAAGGTCCCAATTCACCCCTCCACTTT
j_call: TRBJ2-1; v_call: TRBV20-1; d_call: TRBD1; clone_size: -; cdr3_aa: CSATLQGDEQFF; cdr3_nt: TGCAGTGCTACCCTCCAGGGGGATGAGCAGTTCTTC
j_call: TRBJ2-1; v_call: TRBV20-1; d_call: TRBD2; clone_size: -; cdr3_aa: CSASGLAHNEQFF; cdr3_nt: TGCAGTGCATCGGGACTAGCCCACAATGAGCAGTTCTTC
j_call: TRBJ2-5; v_call: TRBV7-2; d_call: -; clone_size: -; cdr3_aa: CASSRLQETQYF; cdr3_nt: TGTGCCAGCAGCCGACTGCAAGAGACCCAGTACTTC
j_call: TRBJ2-7; v_call: TRBV20-1; d_call: TRBD1; clone_size: -; cdr3_aa: CSANRDSSYEQYF; cdr3_nt: TGCAGTGCTAATAGGGACAGCTCCTACGAGCAGTACTTC
j_call: TRBJ1-5; v_call: TRBV2; d_call: TRBD1; clone_size: -; cdr3_aa: CASSPGQGSNNQPQHF; cdr3_nt: TGTGCCAGCAGCCCGGGACAGGGGAGTAACAATCAGCCCCAGCATTTT
j_call: TRBJ1-5; v_call: TRBV10-3; d_call: -; clone_size: -; cdr3_aa: CAISESTPRSHNQPQHF; cdr3_nt: TGTGCCATCAGTGAGTCGACACCAAGGTCGCACAATCAGCCCCAGCATTTT
j_call: TRBJ1-3; v_call: TRBV7-6; d_call: -; clone_size: -; cdr3_aa: CASSYETGSGNTIYF; cdr3_nt: TGTGCCAGCAGCTATGAAACAGGGTCTGGAAACACCATATATTTT
j_call: TRBJ1-1; v_call: TRBV29-1; d_call: -; clone_size: -; cdr3_aa: CSVRQYTEAFF; cdr3_nt: TGCAGCGTACGACAATACACTGAAGCTTTCTTT
j_call: TRBJ1-5; v_call: TRBV6-1; d_call: -; clone_size: few; cdr3_aa: CASSENWGQPQHF; cdr3_nt: TGTGCCAGCAGTGAAAACTGGGGACAGCCCCAGCATTTT
j_call: TRBJ2-7; v_call: TRBV7-9; d_call: -; clone_size: few; cdr3_aa: CASSRTGTVISYEQYF; cdr3_nt: TGTGCCAGCAGCAGGACCGGGACGGTGATCTCCTACGAGCAGTACTTC
j_call: TRBJ1-2; v_call: TRBV19; d_call: -; clone_size: -; cdr3_aa: CASSSPPRGVLGYGYTF; cdr3_nt: TGTGCCAGTAGTTCCCCTCCTAGGGGGGTCTTAGGCTATGGCTACACCTTC
j_call: TRBJ1-5; v_call: TRBV7-2; d_call: TRBD1; clone_size: few; cdr3_aa: CASSSRQGVGWEPQHF; cdr3_nt: TGTGCCAGCAGCTCCCGGCAGGGGGTAGGTTGGGAGCCCCAGCATTTT
j_call: TRBJ2-3; v_call: TRBV27; d_call: TRBD2; clone_size: -; cdr3_aa: CASSLAASGRSTDTQYF; cdr3_nt: TGTGCCAGCAGTTTGGCGGCTAGCGGGAGAAGCACAGATACGCAGTATTTT
j_call: TRBJ2-3; v_call: TRBV7-9; d_call: TRBD2; clone_size: -; cdr3_aa: CASSVGSGSVDTQYF; cdr3_nt: TGTGCCAGCAGCGTGGGGAGCGGGAGTGTTGATACGCAGTATTTT
j_call: TRBJ1-6; v_call: TRBV11-2; d_call: -; clone_size: few; cdr3_aa: CASSLRGGDSPLHF; cdr3_nt: TGTGCCAGCAGCTTACGTGGGGGCGATTCACCCCTCCACTTT
j_call: TRBJ1-3; v_call: TRBV7-9; d_call: -; clone_size: -; cdr3_aa: CASSHSSSGNTIYF; cdr3_nt: TGTGCCAGCAGCCATTCTAGCTCTGGAAACACCATATATTTT
j_call: TRBJ2-1; v_call: TRBV24-1; d_call: -; clone_size: -; cdr3_aa: CATSDPRWRDEQFF; cdr3_nt: TGTGCCACCAGTGACCCGCGATGGAGGGATGAGCAGTTCTTC
j_call: TRBJ1-2; v_call: TRBV7-9; d_call: -; clone_size: few; cdr3_aa: CASSPTYGYTF; cdr3_nt: TGTGCCAGCAGCCCGACATATGGCTACACCTTC
j_call: TRBJ1-5; v_call: TRBV19; d_call: TRBD1; clone_size: -; cdr3_aa: CASSRTQGFRGPQHF; cdr3_nt: TGTGCCAGTAGTAGGACACAGGGGTTCAGGGGGCCCCAGCATTTT
j_call: TRBJ1-5; v_call: TRBV5-6; d_call: -; clone_size: -; cdr3_aa: CASSFAQLNQPQHF; cdr3_nt: TGTGCCAGCAGCTTCGCCCAGCTCAATCAGCCCCAGCATTTT
j_call: TRBJ2-1; v_call: TRBV20-1; d_call: -; clone_size: -; cdr3_aa: CSAKVPLLGEQFF; cdr3_nt: TGCAGTGCTAAGGTGCCTCTTCTGGGTGAGCAGTTCTTC
j_call: TRBJ2-5; v_call: TRBV10-2; d_call: TRBD2; clone_size: few; cdr3_aa: CASRSAGALQETQYF; cdr3_nt: TGCGCCAGCAGATCGGCGGGAGCCCTCCAAGAGACCCAGTACTTC
j_call: TRBJ1-6; v_call: TRBV7-6; d_call: -; clone_size: -; cdr3_aa: CASSWADNSPLHF; cdr3_nt: TGTGCCAGCAGCTGGGCCGATAATTCACCCCTCCACTTT